A selection of T cell receptor beta chains follows, all from one sample in a study of OX40 agonist ivuxolimab in advanced cancers. Produced via immunoSEQ multiplex PCR; TCRdb's table is partial and in-frame only. Among roughly 48,000 clones listed, over 85% were seen once. The sequences come from CD4+ or CD8+ T cells sorted from blood, collected in a trial of the OX40 agonist ivuxolimab. These receptors all stem from an adult with an advanced solid tumor such as melanoma, head and neck, liver or kidney cancer. The CDR3 runs from the conserved cysteine through the conserved F or W. D genes are given only for firm matches. Only some rows state a clone size, as once, few, many or a class for expanded clones.

v_gene	abundance	j_gene	d_gene	CDR3nt	CDR3aa
TRBV7-2	NA	TRBJ1-2	TRBD1	TGTGCCAGCAGCCTGGGGACAGCCTATGGCTACACCTTC	CASSLGTAYGYTF
TRBV13	NA	TRBJ2-1	NA	TGTGCCAGCAACCTTCCGGGGGGCGGTGAGCAGTTCTTC	CASNLPGGGEQFF
TRBV14	NA	TRBJ2-7	NA	TGTGCCAGCAGCCACGGGACGGTTTTTTACGAGCAGTACTTC	CASSHGTVFYEQYF
TRBV15	NA	TRBJ2-3	NA	TGTGCCACCAGCAGGGGGCTTGGGGGGCTGGGAAATACGCAGTATTTT	CATSRGLGGLGNTQYF
TRBV25-1	NA	TRBJ2-5	NA	TGTGCCAGCAGGCAGGGTGAGGAGACCCAGTACTTC	CASRQGEETQYF
TRBV7-8	NA	TRBJ2-7	TRBD2	TGTGCCAGCAGCTTTGGGGGCGGGGGGGCCTCAGGCGAGCAGTACTTC	CASSFGGGGASGEQYF
TRBV13	once	TRBJ1-1	NA	TGTGCCCGATATAGTGTACTGAACACTGAAGCTTTCTTT	CARYSVLNTEAFF
TRBV7-9	NA	TRBJ1-6	TRBD1	TGTGCCAGCAGCTTAGGGACAGGGTCAAATTCACCCCTCCACTTT	CASSLGTGSNSPLHF
TRBV19	NA	TRBJ1-5	TRBD1	TGTGCCAGTAGTATAGAAAGAGGGACAGGGGCAGCTCGTGGACAGCCCCAGCATTTT	CASSIERGTGAARGQPQHF
TRBV2	NA	TRBJ2-5	TRBD2	TGTGCCAGCAGTGAACAGCGGGGGTACCAAGAGACCCAGTACTTC	CASSEQRGYQETQYF
TRBV6-7	NA	TRBJ1-5	NA	TGTGCCAGCAGTTACCGGCAGGGAGGAGGGGTGTGTCAGCCCCAGCATTTT	CASSYRQGGGVCQPQHF
TRBV27	NA	TRBJ2-5	TRBD2	TGTGCCAGCAGTTGGAGTAGCGGGGGCCAAGAGACCCAGTACTTC	CASSWSSGGQETQYF
TRBV7-6	NA	TRBJ2-1	NA	TGTGCCAGCAGCTTAGGGCCATCCTACAATGAGCAGTTCTTC	CASSLGPSYNEQFF
TRBV25-1	NA	TRBJ1-1	NA	TGTGCCAGCAGTGAATGGAAGGACCGGGGAAACACTGAAGCTTTCTTT	CASSEWKDRGNTEAFF
TRBV29-1	NA	TRBJ2-3	NA	TGCAGCGTTGTGAGGGATAGGCAAGATACGCAGTATTTT	CSVVRDRQDTQYF
TRBV30	NA	TRBJ2-7	NA	TGTGCCTGGACCCCGGACAGCTACCACGAGCAGTACTTC	CAWTPDSYHEQYF
TRBV29-1	NA	TRBJ1-1	TRBD1	TGCAGCGTCGGGACAGGGATCTCTGAAGCTTTCTTT	CSVGTGISEAFF
TRBV5-5	NA	TRBJ2-7	NA	TGTGCCAGCAGCCCGGGCTACGAGCAGTACTTC	CASSPGYEQYF
TRBV19	NA	TRBJ1-1	NA	TGTGCCAGTATAGGTCGTGTGATGGGGACTGAAGCTTTCTTT	CASIGRVMGTEAFF
TRBV4-1	NA	TRBJ2-7	NA	TGCGCCAGCAGCCACATTAAGACAGCCTCCTACGAGCAGTACTTC	CASSHIKTASYEQYF
TRBV7-8	NA	TRBJ1-4	NA	TGTGCCAGCAGCTCCCCTCCCGGGAACCCGATTAATGAAAAACTGTTTTTT	CASSSPPGNPINEKLFF
TRBV7-2	many	TRBJ1-1	NA	TGTGCCAGCAGCTTAGAACAGGGGAACACTGAAGCTTTCTTT	CASSLEQGNTEAFF
TRBV4-1	few	TRBJ1-6	TRBD1	TGCGCCAGCAGCCAAGACCCCGGGACAGTCTATAATTCACCCCTCCACTTT	CASSQDPGTVYNSPLHF
TRBV6-5	NA	TRBJ2-7	NA	TGTGCCAGCAGTTACGACAGGGAGGGAGAGCAGTACTTC	CASSYDREGEQYF